This paragraph covers one TCR beta chain sequence. The antigen is unknown. This specimen belongs to a study of CXCR3-negative and CXCR3-positive naive CD8 T cells. It was by 5' RACE with UMI labels that the TRB cDNA libraries were prepared. From the 5' RACE reads, TCRdb lists one entry per CDR3 protein and no DNA. This table holds tens of thousands of distinct CDR3 sequences. Germline lookup yields CDR1 MDHEN and CDR2 SYDVKM. The CDR3 extends over 17 amino acids. Study findings and constraints: Higher TRB CDR3 hydrophobicity marked CXCR3-positive naive cells relative to CXCR3-negative naive cells.

The sequence was collected from a human donor in good health. Some clones in this sample may be carry-over from other donors' samples. The sample consisted of naive CXCR3+ CD8+ T cells from blood. Documented subset: CD45RO-CCR7+CD27+CD95- naive CD8+ T cells expressing CXCR3 (TNR3+). V is TRBV28 and J is TRBJ2-1; the D call of TRBD1 rests on TCRdb alone, since no DNA is present to check it. CDR3 amino acids: CASSSPYRDRGPNEQFF. Based on the CDR3 plus reference TRBV28 and TRBJ2-1, the full variable domain is DVKVTQSSRYLVKRTGEKVFLECVQDMDHENMFWYRQDPGLGLRLIYFSYDVKMKEKGDIPEGYSVSREKKERFSLILESASTNQTSMYLCASSSPYRDRGPNEQFFGPGTRLTVL.